The 9 T cell receptor beta chains below all came from one sample that was sequenced in a study of molecular identifiers for immune sequencing clone quantification. TCRdb independently ran MiXCR on the PCR reads; one entry per CDR3 protein. The sample holds roughly 90,000 distinct CDR3 sequences, more than 20% seen once. Sequences were obtained from naive CD8+ T cells from blood, with Jurkat cell RNA spiked in. Described subset: FACS-sorted CD8+CD4-CCR7+CD45RA+ naive T cells. The receptors were gathered from a human donor in good health. Some libraries in this study had Jurkat cell RNA spiked in.

Many counts were recorded for this clonotype. In nucleotides, the CDR3 is TGCGCCAGCAGCCAAGTTACGGGGGGCCACTACGAGCAGTACTTC. It translates to CASSQVTGGHYEQYF. This sequence joins TRBV4-3 and TRBJ2-7; TRBD2 might be the D (7 bases). Germline CDR1 and CDR2: LGHNA and YSLEER. CDR3 length: 15 amino acids. V was cut by 1 base and J by 3 bases, with 13 bases left in between.

The V and J genes are TRBV20-1 and TRBJ2-5, with D perhaps matching TRBD2 (6 bases). The V end lost 0 bases, the J end lost 4 bases, and 18 bases lay between the germline ends. Germline CDR1 and CDR2: DFQATT and SNEGSKA (reference sequence). The CDR3 runs to 16 residues. The CDR3 reads CSAREIKVEAGETQYF. In nucleotides, the CDR3 is TGCAGTGCTAGAGAGATCAAAGTTGAAGCGGGAGAGACCCAGTACTTC.

This clonotype was seen repeatedly, ten times or more. V gene TRBV7-9 combines with J gene TRBJ2-3; D might be TRBD1 (5 bases). The CDR3 contains 15 residues. The V end was cut by 1 base, the J end by 2 bases, with 10 bases between. Germline lookup yields CDR1 SEHNR and CDR2 FQNEAQ (reference sequence). The CDR3 region is CASSLVDTNTDTQYF. CDR3 coding DNA: TGTGCCAGCAGCTTAGTGGACACTAACACAGATACGCAGTATTTT.

This clonotype showed up many times. The rearrangement joins TRBV7-2 to TRBJ2-3, with D maybe TRBD2 (6 bases). There are 16 residues in the CDR3. CDR1 and CDR2 (germline): SGHTA, FQGNSA. Trimming stripped 1 base from V and 0 bases from J, with 11 bases between. The CDR3: CASSLDREFSTDTQYF. DNA of the CDR3: TGTGCCAGCAGCTTAGATCGGGAGTTCAGCACAGATACGCAGTATTTT.

This clonotype was counted many times. V usage is TRBV7-8 and J usage is TRBJ2-3; D ambiguous. There are 16 residues in the CDR3. Trimming removed 5 bases from V and 0 bases from J, with 15 bases in between. Germline loops: CDR1 SGHVS, CDR2 FQNEAQ. CDR3 sequence reads: CASSQAPGRSTDTQYF. The CDR3 coding sequence is TGTGCCAGCAGCCAAGCCCCAGGACGAAGCACAGATACGCAGTATTTT. Using reference TRBV7-8 and TRBJ2-3 for the parts outside the CDR3, the full variable domain is GAGVSQSPRYKVAKRGQDVALRCDPISGHVSLFWYQQALGQGPEFLTYFQNEAQLDKSGLPSDRFFAERPEGSVSTLKIQRTQQEDSAVYLCASSQAPGRSTDTQYFGPGTRLTVL.

This chain links TRBV21-1 with TRBJ1-1. TRBV21-1 is a pseudogene segment. CDR3 length: 16 residues. The CDR3 DNA is TGTGCCAGCAGCCAGGATGGGGTATGCATGAACACTGAAACTTTCTTT. This translates into CASSQDGVCMNTETFF.

This clonotype was detected only a few times. CDR3 residues: CASSRGLMNTEAFF. In DNA form, the CDR3 reads TGCGCCAGCAGCCGTGGGCTGATGAACACTGAAGCTTTCTTT. The genes are TRBV10-2 and TRBJ1-1; no firm D call. Trimming left V 6 bases short and J 0 bases short, with 11 bases between. The CDR3 runs 14 residues. Germline CDR1 WSHSY, CDR2 SAAADI.

This clonotype was seen many times. V is TRBV7-9 and J is TRBJ2-3; TRBD2 is a possible D gene (5 bases). Trimming stripped 5 bases from V and 1 base from J, with 13 bases between. Germline CDR1 and CDR2: SEHNR and FQNEAQ (reference sequence). The CDR3 consists of 15 residues. As DNA, the CDR3 is TGTGCCAGCAGCCACTTTGAGGAGGGCACAGATACGCAGTATTTT. Protein sequence: CASSHFEEGTDTQYF.

This clonotype has just a few counts. A much larger clone is a single base away; this may be a read error. The conserved phenylalanine or tryptophan normally closing the CDR3 is absent here, so this likely arose from a read error. The chain uses TRBV6-6 and TRBJ2-3; 8 positions agree with TRBD2. This CDR3 contains 15 residues. Germline CDR1 MNHNY, CDR2 SVGAGI (reference sequence). The ends lost 2 bases at V and 4 bases at J; junction bases unmatched: 5. The CDR3 spells CASSYPGTSSDTQYS. In nucleotides, the CDR3 is TGTGCCAGCAGTTACCCCGGGACTAGTTCAGATACGCAGTATTCT.